A selection of T cell receptor beta chains follows, all from one sample in a study of T cell repertoires in cytomegalovirus infection. In TCRdb, the reads were re-called with MiXCR into one record per CDR3 protein. The sample yields a few hundred thousand distinct CDR3 sequences, 18% seen once. Sequencing was performed on PBMCs. The receptor set was obtained from a human donor in good health (CMV status not recorded). Some clones in this sample may be carry-over from other donors' samples. Each CDR3 is given with its conserved first and last residue. Each record gives: D gene, V gene, clone size, J gene, CDR3 protein, CDR3 DNA. A D gene is named only where the DNA matches it firmly. Expanded clones are given a class, and other clones once, few, many or no size at all.

d_call: NA
v_call: TRBV20-1
clone_size: few
j_call: TRBJ2-5
cdr3_aa: CSAPPAGTEETQYF
cdr3_nt: TGCAGTGCTCCTCCCGCCGGGACGGAGGAGACCCAGTACTTC

d_call: TRBD1
v_call: TRBV7-2
clone_size: many
j_call: TRBJ1-2
cdr3_aa: CASSQTGGGYGYTF
cdr3_nt: TGTGCCAGCAGTCAGACAGGGGGCGGATATGGCTACACCTTC

d_call: NA
v_call: TRBV7-6
clone_size: many
j_call: TRBJ2-7
cdr3_aa: CASSLALDGYEQYF
cdr3_nt: TGTGCCAGCAGCTTAGCGCTGGACGGCTACGAGCAGTACTTC

d_call: NA
v_call: TRBV12-3/TRBV12-4
clone_size: many
j_call: TRBJ1-4
cdr3_aa: CASSRRQPNEKLFF
cdr3_nt: TGTGCCAGCAGCCGTAGACAGCCTAATGAAAAACTGTTTTTT

d_call: NA
v_call: TRBV28
clone_size: few
j_call: TRBJ2-1
cdr3_aa: CASSLSPTRGHSYNEQFF
cdr3_nt: TGTGCCAGCAGTTTATCACCTACGAGGGGACATTCCTACAATGAGCAGTTCTTC

d_call: NA
v_call: TRBV12-3/TRBV12-4
clone_size: many
j_call: TRBJ1-1
cdr3_aa: CASTDDTLNTEAFF
cdr3_nt: TGTGCCAGCACTGACGACACACTGAACACTGAAGCTTTCTTT

d_call: TRBD1
v_call: TRBV7-2
clone_size: many
j_call: TRBJ2-7
cdr3_aa: CASSFGQGGEQYF
cdr3_nt: TGTGCCAGCAGCTTCGGACAGGGCGGCGAGCAGTACTTC

d_call: TRBD2
v_call: TRBV20-1
clone_size: few
j_call: TRBJ2-5
cdr3_aa: CSAESLAGAGLTQYF
cdr3_nt: TGCAGTGCTGAATCCCTAGCGGGAGCCGGTTTGACCCAGTACTTC

d_call: NA
v_call: TRBV7-2
clone_size: many
j_call: TRBJ1-1
cdr3_aa: CASSSRGGGPNTEAFF
cdr3_nt: TGTGCCAGCAGCTCGAGGGGTGGGGGCCCGAACACTGAAGCTTTCTTT

d_call: TRBD2
v_call: TRBV7-2
clone_size: many
j_call: TRBJ2-1
cdr3_aa: CASSLSGGRNGDEQFF
cdr3_nt: TGTGCCAGCAGCTTAAGCGGGGGGAGAAACGGGGATGAGCAGTTCTTC

d_call: NA
v_call: TRBV7-2
clone_size: many
j_call: TRBJ2-3
cdr3_aa: CASSLHGADRDTQYF
cdr3_nt: TGTGCCAGCAGCTTACACGGTGCGGATCGTGATACGCAGTATTTT

d_call: TRBD2
v_call: TRBV6-5
clone_size: NA
j_call: TRBJ2-5
cdr3_aa: CASSSPLPSGGPIQETQYF
cdr3_nt: TGTGCCAGCAGTTCGCCCCTACCTAGCGGGGGTCCCATCCAAGAGACCCAGTACTTC

d_call: NA
v_call: TRBV7-2
clone_size: many
j_call: TRBJ2-4
cdr3_aa: CASSLEGGAAKNIQYF
cdr3_nt: TGTGCCAGCAGCCTAGAGGGGGGAGCGGCCAAAAACATTCAGTACTTC

d_call: NA
v_call: TRBV18
clone_size: few
j_call: TRBJ1-1
cdr3_aa: CASSPEQAISAFF
cdr3_nt: TGTGCCAGCTCACCAGAGCAGGCAATAAGCGCTTTCTTT

d_call: TRBD1
v_call: TRBV18
clone_size: NA
j_call: TRBJ2-7
cdr3_aa: CASSPSDREVEQYF
cdr3_nt: TGTGCCAGCTCACCCTCGGACAGGGAGGTCGAGCAGTACTTC

d_call: NA
v_call: TRBV3-1
clone_size: NA
j_call: TRBJ2-1
cdr3_aa: CASSPPNSLNEQFF
cdr3_nt: TGTGCCAGCAGCCCACCTAACAGCTTAAATGAGCAGTTCTTC

d_call: NA
v_call: TRBV15
clone_size: NA
j_call: TRBJ2-1
cdr3_aa: CATGVGAYNEQFF
cdr3_nt: TGTGCCACCGGTGTGGGAGCCTACAATGAGCAGTTCTTC

d_call: TRBD2
v_call: TRBV20-1
clone_size: NA
j_call: TRBJ2-3
cdr3_aa: CSAGQLAGAVTDTQYF
cdr3_nt: TGCAGTGCTGGACAACTAGCGGGGGCCGTCACAGATACGCAGTATTTT

d_call: TRBD1
v_call: TRBV4-3
clone_size: NA
j_call: TRBJ2-5
cdr3_aa: CASSQDLAGGMETQYF
cdr3_nt: TGCGCCAGCAGCCAAGATTTAGCAGGGGGTATGGAGACCCAGTACTTC

d_call: NA
v_call: TRBV18
clone_size: few
j_call: TRBJ2-6
cdr3_aa: CASSPRADPSGVLTF
cdr3_nt: TGTGCCAGCTCACCAAGGGCAGACCCATCCGGCGTCCTGACTTTC

d_call: NA
v_call: TRBV7-9
clone_size: many
j_call: TRBJ1-1
cdr3_aa: CASSRGGNTEAFF
cdr3_nt: TGTGCCAGCAGCCGGGGGGGGAACACTGAAGCTTTCTTT

d_call: TRBD2
v_call: TRBV7-2
clone_size: many
j_call: TRBJ2-3
cdr3_aa: CASSDPSGKGDTQYF
cdr3_nt: TGTGCCAGCAGCGACCCTAGCGGGAAAGGCGATACGCAGTATTTT

d_call: TRBD2
v_call: TRBV12-3/TRBV12-4
clone_size: NA
j_call: TRBJ2-1
cdr3_aa: CASSLVAGVDEQFF
cdr3_nt: TGTGCCAGCAGTTTAGTGGCGGGAGTAGATGAGCAGTTCTTC

d_call: NA
v_call: TRBV7-2
clone_size: NA
j_call: TRBJ2-2
cdr3_aa: CASTGGASGNTGELFF
cdr3_nt: TGTGCCAGCACAGGGGGGGCTAGCGGGAACACCGGGGAGCTGTTTTTT

d_call: NA
v_call: TRBV7-9
clone_size: many
j_call: TRBJ1-1
cdr3_aa: CASSLPTEQNTEAFF
cdr3_nt: TGTGCCAGCAGCTTACCGACAGAACAGAACACTGAAGCTTTCTTT

d_call: TRBD2
v_call: TRBV12-3/TRBV12-4
clone_size: few
j_call: TRBJ2-3
cdr3_aa: CASTQGLAGDTQYF
cdr3_nt: TGTGCCAGCACCCAGGGACTAGCGGGAGATACGCAGTATTTT

d_call: TRBD1
v_call: TRBV2
clone_size: NA
j_call: TRBJ1-1
cdr3_aa: CASRGTGITEAFF
cdr3_nt: TGTGCCAGCAGGGGGACAGGGATTACTGAAGCTTTCTTT

d_call: NA
v_call: TRBV4-1
clone_size: few
j_call: TRBJ2-7
cdr3_aa: CASSQEGQGPYEQYF
cdr3_nt: TGCGCCAGCAGCCAAGAGGGCCAGGGCCCATACGAGCAGTACTTC

d_call: NA
v_call: TRBV23-1
clone_size: many
j_call: TRBJ1-5
cdr3_aa: CAGVIGQEGDQPQHF
cdr3_nt: TGCGCCGGCGTCATTGGGCAGGAAGGAGATCAGCCCCAGCATTTT

d_call: NA
v_call: TRBV6-2/TRBV6-3
clone_size: NA
j_call: TRBJ2-7
cdr3_aa: CASTRDANGEQYF
cdr3_nt: TGTGCCAGCACTCGGGACGCGAATGGCGAGCAGTACTTC

d_call: NA
v_call: TRBV20-1
clone_size: few
j_call: TRBJ2-3
cdr3_aa: CSASVSGKNTQYF
cdr3_nt: TGCAGTGCTAGTGTTAGCGGAAAAAATACGCAGTATTTT

d_call: TRBD2
v_call: TRBV18
clone_size: once
j_call: TRBJ2-7
cdr3_aa: CASSGPGTSGYEQYF
cdr3_nt: TGTGCCAGCTCAGGACCCGGGACTAGCGGTTACGAGCAGTACTTC

d_call: TRBD1
v_call: TRBV4-3
clone_size: few
j_call: TRBJ1-6
cdr3_aa: CASSQQTGAGSPLHF
cdr3_nt: TGCGCCAGCAGCCAACAGACAGGGGCCGGGTCACCCCTCCACTTT

d_call: NA
v_call: TRBV29-1
clone_size: NA
j_call: TRBJ1-1
cdr3_aa: CSVRRGTVNTEAFF
cdr3_nt: TGCAGCGTCCGCAGAGGAACAGTGAACACTGAAGCTTTCTTT

d_call: NA
v_call: TRBV10-2
clone_size: few
j_call: TRBJ1-1
cdr3_aa: CASSERDLEAFF
cdr3_nt: TGCGCCAGCAGTGAGAGGGACCTTGAAGCTTTCTTT

d_call: TRBD1
v_call: TRBV4-3
clone_size: NA
j_call: TRBJ2-3
cdr3_aa: CASSQGDRQYF
cdr3_nt: TGCGCCAGCAGCCAAGGGGACAGGCAGTATTTT

d_call: NA
v_call: TRBV7-2
clone_size: few
j_call: TRBJ2-1
cdr3_aa: CASSLGAPTYNEQFF
cdr3_nt: TGTGCCAGCAGCTTAGGGGCACCGACCTACAATGAGCAGTTCTTC

d_call: TRBD1
v_call: TRBV19
clone_size: NA
j_call: TRBJ1-5
cdr3_aa: CASSINRGYYQPQHF
cdr3_nt: TGTGCCAGTAGTATAAACAGGGGGTACTATCAGCCCCAGCATTTT

d_call: TRBD2
v_call: TRBV7-2
clone_size: many
j_call: TRBJ2-5
cdr3_aa: CASSSPTEGTSGIVGTQYF
cdr3_nt: TGTGCCAGCAGCTCGCCCACCGAGGGGACTAGCGGGATTGTTGGGACCCAGTACTTC

d_call: NA
v_call: TRBV9
clone_size: NA
j_call: TRBJ2-3
cdr3_aa: CASSVEVADTQYF
cdr3_nt: TGTGCCAGCAGCGTAGAGGTCGCAGATACGCAGTATTTT

d_call: NA
v_call: TRBV29-1
clone_size: once
j_call: TRBJ1-5
cdr3_aa: CSVVMAGRNQPQHF
cdr3_nt: TGCAGCGTTGTAATGGCAGGGCGCAATCAGCCCCAGCATTTT

d_call: NA
v_call: TRBV6-1
clone_size: few
j_call: TRBJ2-5
cdr3_aa: CASSVQLVEVTQYF
cdr3_nt: TGTGCCAGCAGTGTACAGCTAGTCGAAGTGACCCAGTACTTC

d_call: NA
v_call: TRBV20-1
clone_size: many
j_call: TRBJ2-7
cdr3_aa: CSAEPGNRDGEQYF
cdr3_nt: TGCAGTGCTGAACCGGGCAACCGAGATGGCGAGCAGTACTTC

d_call: TRBD2
v_call: TRBV4-3
clone_size: NA
j_call: TRBJ2-1
cdr3_aa: CASSQDFPLLAGGSNEQFF
cdr3_nt: TGCGCCAGCAGCCAAGATTTCCCCCTACTAGCGGGAGGGAGCAATGAGCAGTTCTTC

d_call: NA
v_call: TRBV6-1
clone_size: few
j_call: TRBJ1-5
cdr3_aa: CASSEAQPQHF
cdr3_nt: TGTGCCAGCAGTGAAGCCCAGCCCCAGCATTTT

d_call: NA
v_call: TRBV5-6
clone_size: NA
j_call: TRBJ1-6
cdr3_aa: CASSLTGTVGSPLHF
cdr3_nt: TGTGCCAGCAGCCTAACCGGGACCGTAGGTTCACCCCTCCACTTT

d_call: NA
v_call: TRBV24-1
clone_size: NA
j_call: TRBJ2-7
cdr3_aa: CATSDPNSSSYEQYF
cdr3_nt: TGTGCCACCAGTGATCCTAACTCAAGCTCCTACGAGCAGTACTTC

d_call: TRBD1
v_call: TRBV10-3
clone_size: few
j_call: TRBJ1-1
cdr3_aa: CAISQTGDTEAFF
cdr3_nt: TGTGCCATCAGCCAGACAGGGGACACTGAAGCTTTCTTT

d_call: NA
v_call: TRBV6-2/TRBV6-3
clone_size: few
j_call: TRBJ1-5
cdr3_aa: CASSSRRRVNQPQHF
cdr3_nt: TGTGCCAGCAGTTCTCGAAGGAGAGTTAATCAGCCCCAGCATTTT

d_call: NA
v_call: TRBV25-1
clone_size: many
j_call: TRBJ2-7
cdr3_aa: CASSGAGTYYEQYF
cdr3_nt: TGTGCCAGCAGTGGCGCGGGAACCTACTACGAGCAGTACTTC